The text below deals with one TCR beta chain. Method: immunoSEQ multiplex PCR; TCRdb's copy keeps in-frame clones and lacks some. The data hold fewer than 200,000 clones, with about 90% observed a single time. CDR1 and CDR2 (germline): DFQATT, SNEGSKA (reference sequence). Trimming shortened V by 5 bases and J by 4 bases, and 8 bases separated the two germline ends. There are 11 residues in the CDR3. The record originates from a study of blood T cell repertoires in COVID-19. Whole-study context: Acute and convalescent COVID-19 samples came from the United States, Italy and Spain.

This receptor was obtained from a woman aged 18-30 years who had recovered from COVID-19. This chain uses TRBV20-1 with TRBJ1-1; no definite D call. The sequencing sample was made of PBMCs or T cells enriched from blood (not recorded which). As DNA, the CDR3 is TGCAGTGCTCCCGTTCCCACTGAAGCTTTCTTT. Amino acid sequence: CSAPVPTEAFF.